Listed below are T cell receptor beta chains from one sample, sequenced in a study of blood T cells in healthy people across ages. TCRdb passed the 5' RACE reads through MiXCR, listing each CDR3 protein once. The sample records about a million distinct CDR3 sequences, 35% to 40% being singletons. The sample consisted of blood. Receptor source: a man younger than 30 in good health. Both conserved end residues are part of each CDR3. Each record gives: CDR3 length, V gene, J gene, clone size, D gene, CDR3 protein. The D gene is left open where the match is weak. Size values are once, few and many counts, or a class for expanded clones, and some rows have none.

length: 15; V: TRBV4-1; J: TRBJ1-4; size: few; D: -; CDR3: CASSDRTETNEKLFF
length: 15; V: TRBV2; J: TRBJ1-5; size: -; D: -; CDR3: CASRVQTELNQPQHF
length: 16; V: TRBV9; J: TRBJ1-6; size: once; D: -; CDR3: CASSADPSISNSPLHF
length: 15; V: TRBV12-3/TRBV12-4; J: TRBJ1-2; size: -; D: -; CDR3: CASSPGTSSFYGYTF
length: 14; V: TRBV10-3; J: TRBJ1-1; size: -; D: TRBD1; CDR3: CATQGQEMNTEAFF
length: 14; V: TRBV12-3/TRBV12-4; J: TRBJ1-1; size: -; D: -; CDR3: CASSFGQWHLEAFF
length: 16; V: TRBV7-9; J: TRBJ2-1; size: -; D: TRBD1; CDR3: CASSTPRTGVYNEQFF
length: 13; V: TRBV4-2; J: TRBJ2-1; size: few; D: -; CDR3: CASSQPLVGEQFF
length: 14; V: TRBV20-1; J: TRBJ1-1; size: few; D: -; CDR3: CSARDEGMNTEAFF
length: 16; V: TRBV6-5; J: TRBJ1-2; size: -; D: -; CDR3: CASSYTDLGRYYGYTF
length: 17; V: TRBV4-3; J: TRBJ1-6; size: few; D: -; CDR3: CASSQDWESSYNSPLHF
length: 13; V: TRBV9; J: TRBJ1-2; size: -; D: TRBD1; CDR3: CASSPRGTGKGTF
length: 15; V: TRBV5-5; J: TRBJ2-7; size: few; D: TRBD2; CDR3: CASSLLSGGSYEQYF
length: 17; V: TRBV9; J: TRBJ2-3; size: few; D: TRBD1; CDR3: CASSVSLGQGGTDTQYF
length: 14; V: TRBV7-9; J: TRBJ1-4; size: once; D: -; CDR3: CASSLGDGDEKLFF
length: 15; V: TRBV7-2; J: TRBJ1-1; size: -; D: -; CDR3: CASILDLTQGSEAFF
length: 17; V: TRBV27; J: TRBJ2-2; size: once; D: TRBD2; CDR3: CASSSLTSGGATGELFF
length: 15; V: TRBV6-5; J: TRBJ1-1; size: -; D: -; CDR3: CASRPKGGENTEAFF
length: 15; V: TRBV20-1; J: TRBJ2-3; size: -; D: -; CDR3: CSARTGTRGLNTQYF
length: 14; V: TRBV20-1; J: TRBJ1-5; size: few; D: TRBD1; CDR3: CSAIQGSSNQPQHF
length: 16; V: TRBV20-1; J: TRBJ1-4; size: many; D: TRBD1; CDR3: CSASGQGELGNEKLFF
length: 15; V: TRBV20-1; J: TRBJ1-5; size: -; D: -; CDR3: CSARERGHSNQPQHF
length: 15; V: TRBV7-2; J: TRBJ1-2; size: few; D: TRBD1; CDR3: CASSLGGGQMNGYTF
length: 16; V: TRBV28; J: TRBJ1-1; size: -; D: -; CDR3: CASSPSGSGARTEAFF
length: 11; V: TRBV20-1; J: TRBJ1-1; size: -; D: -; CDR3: CSARDYVVAFF
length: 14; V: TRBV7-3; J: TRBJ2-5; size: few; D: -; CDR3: CASSLTPFLGEQYF
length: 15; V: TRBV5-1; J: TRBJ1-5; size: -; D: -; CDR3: CASSQLGDTNQPQHF
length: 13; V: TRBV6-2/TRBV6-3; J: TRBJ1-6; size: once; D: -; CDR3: CASVRSYNSPLHF
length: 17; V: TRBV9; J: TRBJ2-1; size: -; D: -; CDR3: CASSMSSRDWTANEQFF
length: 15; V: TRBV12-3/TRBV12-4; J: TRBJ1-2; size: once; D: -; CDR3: CASSFGDRKYYGYTF
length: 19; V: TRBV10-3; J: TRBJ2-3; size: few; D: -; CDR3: CAISERDAPLRGSTDTQYF
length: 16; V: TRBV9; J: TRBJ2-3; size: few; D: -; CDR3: CASNSGSGGPTDTQYF
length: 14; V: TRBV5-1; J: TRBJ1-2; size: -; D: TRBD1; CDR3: CASSSDRADYGYTF
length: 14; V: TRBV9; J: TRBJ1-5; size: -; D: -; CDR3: CASSPDSGDQPQHF
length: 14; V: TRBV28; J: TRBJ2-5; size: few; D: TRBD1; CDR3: CASSSPTGAETQYF
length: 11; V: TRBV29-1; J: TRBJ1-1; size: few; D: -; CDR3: CSVALYTEAFF
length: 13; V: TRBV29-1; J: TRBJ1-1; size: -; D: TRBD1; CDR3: CSARQGAGAEAFF
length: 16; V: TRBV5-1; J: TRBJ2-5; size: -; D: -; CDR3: CASSVQGARPWETQYF
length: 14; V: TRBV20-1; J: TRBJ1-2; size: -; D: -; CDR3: CSATPIWGDYGYTF
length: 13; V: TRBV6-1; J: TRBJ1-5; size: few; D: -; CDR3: CASWGQLNQPQHF
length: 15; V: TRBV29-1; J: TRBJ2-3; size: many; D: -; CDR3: CSVEGRATLGDTQYF
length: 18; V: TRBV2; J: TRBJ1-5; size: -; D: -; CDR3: CASTRSLGFFRGNQPQHF
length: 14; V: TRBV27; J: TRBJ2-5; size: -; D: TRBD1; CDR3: CASSSGTDPNEQYF
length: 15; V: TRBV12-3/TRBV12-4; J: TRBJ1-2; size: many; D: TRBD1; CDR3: CASRGQGKGFYGYTF
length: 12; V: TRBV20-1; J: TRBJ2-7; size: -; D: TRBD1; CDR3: CSARTGRNEQYF
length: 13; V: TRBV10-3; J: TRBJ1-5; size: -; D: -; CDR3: CAIAEGLDQPQHF
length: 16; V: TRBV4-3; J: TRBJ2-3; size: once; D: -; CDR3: CASSQEAGASTDMQYF
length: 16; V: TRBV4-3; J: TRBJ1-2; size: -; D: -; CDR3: CASSQDRSEDPYGYTF
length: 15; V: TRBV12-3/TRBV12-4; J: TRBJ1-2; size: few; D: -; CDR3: CASSFSGTPTAGYTF
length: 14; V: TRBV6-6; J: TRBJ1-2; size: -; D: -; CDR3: CASSYAEGRDGYTF
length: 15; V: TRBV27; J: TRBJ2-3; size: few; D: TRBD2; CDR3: CASSLSRGSTDTQYF
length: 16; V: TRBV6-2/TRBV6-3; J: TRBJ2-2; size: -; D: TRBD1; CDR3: CASGHNRGEYTGELFF
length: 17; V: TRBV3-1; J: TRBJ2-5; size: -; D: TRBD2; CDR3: CASSHLTTSGAEETQYF
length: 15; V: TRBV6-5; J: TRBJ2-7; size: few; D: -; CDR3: CASSYSGDPNYEQYF
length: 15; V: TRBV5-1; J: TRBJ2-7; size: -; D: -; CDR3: CASSQTPAKTYEQYF
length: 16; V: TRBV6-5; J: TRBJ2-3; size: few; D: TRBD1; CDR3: CASSLQDRGPTDTQYF
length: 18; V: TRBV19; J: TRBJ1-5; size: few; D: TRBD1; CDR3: CASSIVNRGPNSNQPQHF
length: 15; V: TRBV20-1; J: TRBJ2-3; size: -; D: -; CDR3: CSAGDGSPSTDTQYF